The sequence of this T cell receptor beta chain was determined in a study of response to subunit inactivated influenza vaccine (dated by TCRdb to the late 2010s). Regarding the complete study: To follow how T cells responded to a trivalent subunit inactivated influenza vaccine, the researchers relied on deep quantitative profiling of the T cell receptor repertoire. Study-level results and caveats: It was suggested by the authors that each seasonal influenza vaccination may recruit only a limited number of new T cells.

Library preparation employed RT-PCR. TCRdb records Illumina HiSeq 2500 as the sequencer. Starting from the raw public reads, TCRdb applied fastp trimming at Q25, assembled clones with MiXCR and retained in-frame beta chains. A single entry per CDR3 protein holds the most common genes and DNA from its merged rows. This sample lists 290,000 or so distinct CDR3 sequences; over 20% were detected once. Of the sample, approximately 10% falls within the top ten clones. This clonotype was observed many times. It has no known antigen specificity. Base qualities are not at hand, and no much larger clone is one base apart. The junction shows trimming of 4 bases on V and 3 bases on J, plus 13 bases between the germline ends. The CDR3 starts with the cysteine, ends with the phenylalanine, and has 14 residues. CDR3 DNA is the only sequence kept; it has 42 bases, read in frame from the first base. The germline V gene sets CDR1 to WSHSY and CDR2 to SAAADI.

The specimen was PBMCs from blood, collected about 19 months after vaccination. This TCR was sampled from a man in his fifties or sixties who received an inactivated influenza vaccine. Donor details come from another sample of the same person, matched by shared clones. The chain joins TRBV10-2 to TRBJ2-7; the D call is tentative, TRBD1 or TRBD2, as each matches 5 bases. CDR3 protein: CASSAGTAVYEQYF. The nucleotides read TGCGCCAGCAGTGCCGGGACGGCCGTCTACGAGCAGTACTTC.